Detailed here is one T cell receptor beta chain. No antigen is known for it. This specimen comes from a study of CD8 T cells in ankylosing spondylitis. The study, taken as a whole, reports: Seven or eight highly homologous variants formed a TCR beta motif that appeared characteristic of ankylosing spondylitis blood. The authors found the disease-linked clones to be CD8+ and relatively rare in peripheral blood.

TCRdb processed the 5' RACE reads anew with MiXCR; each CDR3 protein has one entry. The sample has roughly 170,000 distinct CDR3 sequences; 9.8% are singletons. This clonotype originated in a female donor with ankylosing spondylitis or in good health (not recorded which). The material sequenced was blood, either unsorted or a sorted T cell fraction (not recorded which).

For the CDR3, the DNA is TGTGCCAGCAGCTTGTGGAGTACCGGGACAGGGGGTAACACTGAAGCTTTCTTT. Translated, it gives CASSLWSTGTGGNTEAFF. The chain combines TRBV5-5 with TRBJ1-1, with TRBD1 matching 11 bases. The CDR3 length is 18 residues. Per the germline V gene, CDR1 is SGHKS and CDR2 is YYEKEE (reference sequence). V lost 1 base and J lost 2; bases outside the gene matches: 10.